Below are 16 T cell receptor beta chains sequenced from a single sample in a study of blood T cell repertoires in COVID-19. The assay was immunoSEQ multiplex PCR, and TCRdb's table has in-frame clones only and misses some. This table has 260,000 or so clones, about 86% appearing once. What was sequenced was peripheral blood. All receptors come from a man of 80 years or more with acute or convalescent COVID-19.

The J gene is TRBJ1-6, the V gene TRBV11-2; no clear D gene. The CDR3 is 15 residues long. Germline values: CDR1 SGHAT, CDR2 FQNNGV. The V gene lost 2 bases and the J gene lost 0 bases, with 5 bases spanning the gap. CDR3 sequence reads: CASSLSGSYNSPLHF. The CDR3 nucleotides are TGTGCCAGCAGCTTATCCGGCTCCTATAATTCACCCCTCCACTTT.

The chain carries TRBV6-5 and TRBJ1-2; 10 bases agree with TRBD1. Per the germline V gene, CDR1 is MNHEY and CDR2 is SVGAGI. This CDR3 is built from 14 residues. V was pared by 10 bases and J by 4 bases, with 9 bases of the junction left unmatched. The CDR3 nucleotides read TGTGCCACAAACCGGGACAGGGGTTTCTATGGCTACACCTTC. It yields the protein CATNRDRGFYGYTF.

The chain is built from TRBV5-1 and TRBJ1-4; 10 bases align to TRBD1. V was pared by 0 bases and J by 7 bases, with 9 bases of the junction left unmatched. The CDR3 totals 17 residues. Per the germline V gene, CDR1 is SGHRS and CDR2 is YFSETQ. In nucleotides, the CDR3 is TGCGCCAGCAGCTTGGAACCTCCCGGGACAGGGGTTGAAAAACTGTTTTTT. It translates to CASSLEPPGTGVEKLFF.

This chain connects TRBV7-9 to TRBJ1-3; possible D gene TRBD1, 6 bases. This CDR3 comprises 16 residues. CDR1 and CDR2 (germline): SEHNR, FQNEAQ (reference sequence). V lost 1 base, J lost 1 base, and 11 bases lay in between. The CDR3, as DNA: TGTGCCAGCAGCTTAGGCGGGGGCGGTTCTGGAAACACCATATATTTT. This sequence encodes CASSLGGGGSGNTIYF.

Note on this clone: Other nucleotide sequences in the sample specify the same CDR3. The J gene is TRBJ2-5, the V gene TRBV19; D is perhaps TRBD1 (6 bases). The V end was cut by 3 bases, the J end by 5 bases, with 10 bases between. Germline loops: CDR1 LNHDA, CDR2 SQIVND (reference sequence). The CDR3 has 13 residues. The chain's CDR3 is CASSMVRGETQYF. The CDR3 nucleotides are TGTGCCAGTAGTATGGTTAGGGGGGAGACCCAGTACTTC. The full variable domain, completed using reference TRBV19 and TRBJ2-5, is DGGITQSPKYLFRKEGQNVTLSCEQNLNHDAMYWYRQDPGQGLRLIYYSQIVNDFQKGDIAEGYSVSREKKESFPLTVTSAQKNPTAFYLCASSMVRGETQYFGPGTRLLVL.

This clone was seen a handful of times. The chain links TRBV7-9 to TRBJ2-1; 9 bases fit TRBD1. The germline V gene encodes CDR1 SEHNR and CDR2 FQNEAQ (reference sequence). CDR3 size: 16 residues. The ends lost 3 bases at V and 2 bases at J; junction bases unmatched: 5. CDR3 sequence reads: CASSLTGTGTYNEQFF. The CDR3 coding sequence is TGTGCCAGCAGCTTGACCGGGACAGGGACCTACAATGAGCAGTTCTTC.

The rearrangement joins TRBV6-1 to TRBJ2-5, with 11 bases identical to TRBD1. With 3 bases clipped from V and 5 bases from J, the junction kept 5 bases outside the gene matches. The germline gives CDR1 MNHNS, CDR2 SASEGT. This CDR3 region has 15 residues. CDR3 nucleotides: TGTGCCAGCAGTGACAGGGACAGGGGGATGGAGACCCAGTACTTC. This codes for CASSDRDRGMETQYF.

The chain links TRBV3-1 (or the pseudogene TRBV3-2) to TRBJ2-1, with D perhaps matching TRBD2 (5 bases). CDR3 length equals 14 residues. V was trimmed by 4 bases and J by 2 bases, leaving 9 bases between them. CDR1 and CDR2 (germline): LGHDT, YNNKEL (reference sequence). The CDR3: CASSPWGAYNEQFF. The DNA of the CDR3 is TGTGCCAGCAGCCCTTGGGGAGCCTACAATGAGCAGTTCTTC.

The chain combines TRBV24-1 with TRBJ2-3, with TRBD1 matching 12 bases. The germline CDR1 and CDR2 sequences are KGHDR and SFDVKD. V shed 8 bases, J shed 5 bases, and the junction held 7 bases outside the gene matches. CDR3 length equals 15 residues. In nucleotides, the CDR3 is TGTGCCACCAAACCGGGACAGGGGGCAGTAGATACGCAGTATTTT. This codes for CATKPGQGAVDTQYF.

The V call is TRBV18, the J call TRBJ2-5, with D unclear. In germline, CDR1 is KGHSH, CDR2 LQKENI. CDR3 length: 13 amino acids. Trimming pared 5 bases from V and 1 base from J, leaving 8 bases between. The chain's CDR3 is CASSSTLQETQYF. CDR3 DNA sequence: TGTGCCAGCTCATCGACACTCCAAGAGACCCAGTACTTC.

The chain carries TRBV7-8 and TRBJ1-2; a weak D match, TRBD1 (6 bases). The CDR3 sequence is 16 residues long. Trimming removed 0 bases from V and 4 bases from J, with 15 bases in between. From germline, CDR1 is SGHVS and CDR2 FQNEAQ. The CDR3 DNA reads as TGTGCCAGCAGCTTAGCGGGGGGGGGCCGCATCTATGGCTACACCTTC. This codes for CASSLAGGGRIYGYTF. Full variable domain (rest looked up from reference TRBV7-8 and TRBJ1-2): GAGVSQSPRYKVAKRGQDVALRCDPISGHVSLFWYQQALGQGPEFLTYFQNEAQLDKSGLPSDRFFAERPEGSVSTLKIQRTQQEDSAVYLCASSLAGGGRIYGYTFGSGTRLTVV.

CDR3 DNA: TGTGCCAGCAGCTTGGCCCAGGGGGCGGGGGAGACCCAGTACTTC. Residues: CASSLAQGAGETQYF. The gene calls are TRBV5-4 and TRBJ2-5, with 8 bases that match TRBD1. The germline gives CDR1 SGHNT, CDR2 YYREEE (reference sequence). With V trimmed by 0 bases and J by 5 bases, 6 bases remained unmatched. There are 15 residues in the CDR3.

The chain carries TRBV5-1 and TRBJ2-1; 7 nucleotides match TRBD1. Germline V gives CDR1 SGHRS, CDR2 YFSETQ. Trimming removed 0 bases from V and 10 bases from J; junction bases left unmatched: 13. CDR3 length: 16 amino acids. The CDR3 DNA reads TGCGCCAGCAGCTTGGCCGGCGAGACAGGGACCGGAGAGCAGTTCTTC. This gives the protein CASSLAGETGTGEQFF.

CDR3 residues: CASSLSREQFF. The CDR3, as DNA: TGTGCCAGCAGCTTAAGCCGGGAGCAGTTCTTC. The chain recombines TRBV11-2 with TRBJ2-1; D unclear. The CDR3 has 11 amino acids. The germline gives CDR1 SGHAT, CDR2 FQNNGV. Trimming shortened V by 2 bases and J by 10 bases, and 6 bases separated the two germline ends.

The J gene is TRBJ1-1, the V gene TRBV19; no clear D gene. Deletions cut 3 bases from V and 4 bases from J, with 9 bases between. Germline values: CDR1 LNHDA, CDR2 SQIVND (reference sequence). This CDR3 is 13 amino acids long. Here the CDR3 DNA reads TGTGCCAGTAGTATTGAGCGGGGCACTGAAGCTTTCTTT. Its translation is CASSIERGTEAFF.

This clone has a single count. The V and J genes are TRBV6-2 or TRBV6-3 and TRBJ2-7; no clear D gene. The CDR3 consists of 11 residues. V shed 5 bases and J shed 9 bases, with 11 bases lying between them. In germline, CDR1 is MNHEY, CDR2 SVGEGT. The CDR3 DNA reads as TGTGCCAGCAGTGCTACGGGTGGGCAGTACTTC. Translated, it gives CASSATGGQYF.